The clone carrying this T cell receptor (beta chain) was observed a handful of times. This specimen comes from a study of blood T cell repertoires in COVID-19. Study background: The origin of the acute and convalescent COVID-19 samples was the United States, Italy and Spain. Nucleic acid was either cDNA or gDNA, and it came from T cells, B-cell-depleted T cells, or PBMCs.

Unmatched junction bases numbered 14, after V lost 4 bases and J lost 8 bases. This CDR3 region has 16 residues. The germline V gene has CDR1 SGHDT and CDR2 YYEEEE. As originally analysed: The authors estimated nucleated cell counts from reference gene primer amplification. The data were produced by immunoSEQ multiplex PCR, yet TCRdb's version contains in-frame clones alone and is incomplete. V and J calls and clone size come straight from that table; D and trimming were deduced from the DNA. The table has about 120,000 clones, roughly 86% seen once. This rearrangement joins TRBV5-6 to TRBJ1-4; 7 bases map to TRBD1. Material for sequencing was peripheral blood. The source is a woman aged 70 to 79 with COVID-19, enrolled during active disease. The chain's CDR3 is CASSAYHRGDEEKLFF. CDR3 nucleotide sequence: TGTGCCAGCAGCGCTTACCACAGGGGCGACGAGGAAAAACTGTTTTTT.